Listed here is a single T cell receptor beta chain. The CDR3 is 15 amino acids. V was pared by 4 bases and J by 2 bases, with 8 bases of the junction left unmatched. Germline-derived CDR1 and CDR2 are SGDLS and YYNGEE. The data derive from a study of blood T cell repertoires in COVID-19. For the study at large: PBMCs, B-cell-depleted T cells, or T cells provided the cDNA or gDNA that made up the material.

Source study methods: Reference gene primer amplification gave nucleated cell count estimates. The repertoire was sequenced with immunoSEQ multiplex PCR; TCRdb's copy has only in-frame clones and lacks some. V, J and clone size were drawn from that table, and D and trimming were deduced from the DNA. The sample lists 100,000 to 150,000 clones; 60% to 80% were seen once. This chain joins TRBV9 and TRBJ2-7; 8 bases align to TRBD2. Sequencing was performed on peripheral blood. This receptor was obtained from a man older than 75 with COVID-19, enrolled during active disease. CDR3 sequence: CASSPDGRAAYEQYF. Written as DNA, the CDR3 is TGTGCCAGCAGCCCAGACGGGAGGGCCGCCTACGAGCAGTACTTC.